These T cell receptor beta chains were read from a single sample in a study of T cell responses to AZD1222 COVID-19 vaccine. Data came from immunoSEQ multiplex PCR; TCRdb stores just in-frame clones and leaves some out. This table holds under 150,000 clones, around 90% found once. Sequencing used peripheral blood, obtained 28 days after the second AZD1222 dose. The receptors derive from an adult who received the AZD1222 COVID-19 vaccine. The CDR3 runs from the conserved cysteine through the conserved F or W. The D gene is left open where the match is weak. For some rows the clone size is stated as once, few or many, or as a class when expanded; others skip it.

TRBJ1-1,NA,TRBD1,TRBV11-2,CASSLRQGGTEAFF,TGTGCCAGCAGCCTCCGACAGGGGGGCACTGAAGCTTTCTTT
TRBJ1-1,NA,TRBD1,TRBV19,CASRTRTGPEAFF,TGTGCCAGTAGAACTCGGACAGGCCCTGAAGCTTTCTTT
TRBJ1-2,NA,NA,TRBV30,CAWSVQSGGYTF,TGTGCCTGGAGTGTACAGTCCGGTGGCTACACCTTC
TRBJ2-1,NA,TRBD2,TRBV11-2,CASSQTGLADNEQFF,TGTGCCAGCAGCCAGACCGGACTAGCGGACAATGAGCAGTTCTTC
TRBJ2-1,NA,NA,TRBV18,CASQEEFGTYNEQFF,TGTGCCAGCCAGGAGGAATTTGGGACCTACAATGAGCAGTTCTTC
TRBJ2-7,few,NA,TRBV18,CASSPQGPPNEQYF,TGTGCCAGCTCCCCGCAGGGACCCCCCAACGAGCAGTACTTC
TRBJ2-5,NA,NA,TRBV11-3,CASSLPQEETQYF,TGTGCCAGCAGCTTACCCCAGGAAGAGACCCAGTACTTC
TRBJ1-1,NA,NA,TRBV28,CASSSPPSSTEAFF,TGTGCCAGCAGTTCACCTCCGAGTAGCACTGAAGCTTTCTTT
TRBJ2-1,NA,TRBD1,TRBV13,CASSLERDRANEQFF,TGTGCCAGCAGCTTAGAACGGGACAGGGCGAATGAGCAGTTCTTC
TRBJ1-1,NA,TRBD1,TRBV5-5,CASSWTGHTLRNTEAFF,TGTGCCAGCAGCTGGACAGGTCACACTTTGAGGAACACTGAAGCTTTCTTT
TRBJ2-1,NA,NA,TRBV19,CATSWQTGNNEQFF,TGTGCCACTAGCTGGCAAACCGGAAACAATGAGCAGTTCTTC
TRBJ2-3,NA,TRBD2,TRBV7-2,CASSSVLAGVADTQYF,TGTGCCAGCAGCTCTGTACTAGCGGGAGTGGCAGATACGCAGTATTTT
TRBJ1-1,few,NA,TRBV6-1,CASSESPDRAEAFF,TGTGCCAGCAGTGAGAGTCCCGATCGGGCTGAAGCTTTCTTT
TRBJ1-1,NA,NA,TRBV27,CASSLGTEAFF,TGTGCCAGCAGTTTAGGCACTGAAGCTTTCTTT
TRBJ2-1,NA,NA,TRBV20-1,CSASGGFYNEQFF,TGCAGTGCTAGTGGGGGGTTTTACAATGAGCAGTTCTTC
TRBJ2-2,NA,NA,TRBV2,CATSDTGELFF,TGTGCCACCAGCGACACCGGGGAGCTGTTTTTT
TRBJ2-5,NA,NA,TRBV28,CASSLSPGPQETQYF,TGTGCCAGCAGTCTCTCACCGGGACCCCAAGAGACCCAGTACTTC
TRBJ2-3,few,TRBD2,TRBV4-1,CASSQGTSGNVGTDTQYF,TGCGCCAGCAGCCAAGGGACTAGCGGGAACGTTGGGACAGATACGCAGTATTTT
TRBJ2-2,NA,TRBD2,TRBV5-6,CASSAGLAGVNGELFF,TGTGCCAGCAGCGCCGGACTAGCGGGAGTCAACGGGGAGCTGTTTTTT
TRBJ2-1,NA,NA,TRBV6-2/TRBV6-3,CASSQVLRTYNEQFF,TGTGCCAGCAGTCAGGTACTGAGAACCTACAATGAGCAGTTCTTC
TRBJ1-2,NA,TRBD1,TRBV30,CASPTGNGYTF,TGTGCCTCCCCGACAGGGAATGGCTACACCTTC
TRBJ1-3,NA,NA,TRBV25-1,CASSVPGDGNTIYF,TGTGCCAGCAGTGTTCCAGGGGACGGAAACACCATATATTTT
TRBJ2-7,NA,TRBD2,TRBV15,CATSRVRGLAGEMEQYF,TGTGCCACCAGCAGAGTAAGGGGACTAGCGGGAGAAATGGAGCAGTACTTC
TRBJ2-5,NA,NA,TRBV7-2,CASSLRSGETQYF,TGTGCCAGCAGCTTAAGGAGCGGGGAGACCCAGTACTTC
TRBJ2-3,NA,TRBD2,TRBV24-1,CATGREGTDTQYF,TGTGCCACCGGCCGGGAGGGCACAGATACGCAGTATTTT
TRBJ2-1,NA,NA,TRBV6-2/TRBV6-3,CASSYEWVSEQFF,TGTGCCAGCAGTTACGAGTGGGTCAGTGAGCAGTTCTTC
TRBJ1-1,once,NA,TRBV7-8,CASSLATEAFF,TGTGCCAGCAGCTTGGCCACTGAAGCTTTCTTT
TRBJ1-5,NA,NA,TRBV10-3,CAISESQAQWNQPQHF,TGTGCCATCAGTGAGTCCCAGGCCCAGTGGAATCAGCCCCAGCATTTT
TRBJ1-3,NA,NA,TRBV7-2,CASSLGGVLTGNTIYF,TGTGCCAGCAGCTTAGGAGGGGTGCTGACTGGAAACACCATATATTTT
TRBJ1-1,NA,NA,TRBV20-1,CRASDAGEAFF,TGCAGAGCTAGCGACGCGGGGGAAGCTTTCTTT
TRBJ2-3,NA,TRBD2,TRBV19,CASSIGLAVTDTQYF,TGTGCCAGTAGTATCGGACTAGCGGTCACAGATACGCAGTATTTT
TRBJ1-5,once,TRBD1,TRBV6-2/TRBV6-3,CASSGTGRQPQHF,TGTGCCAGCAGTGGGACAGGTAGACAGCCCCAGCATTTT
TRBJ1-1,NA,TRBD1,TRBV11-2,CASSYRNRGPEAFF,TGTGCCAGCAGCTACAGGAACAGGGGCCCTGAAGCTTTCTTT
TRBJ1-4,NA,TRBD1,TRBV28,CASSLPSGTGGEKLFF,TGTGCCAGCAGTCTTCCATCCGGGACAGGGGGCGAAAAACTGTTTTTT
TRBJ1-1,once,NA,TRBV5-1,CASSPGQFLMNTEAFF,TGCGCCAGCAGCCCAGGACAGTTCCTTATGAACACTGAAGCTTTCTTT
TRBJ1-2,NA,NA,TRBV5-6,CASSWGGGYTF,TGTGCCAGCTCGTGGGGGGGTGGCTACACCTTC
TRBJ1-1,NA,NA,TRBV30,CAWSDRNTEAFF,TGTGCCTGGTCGGACAGGAACACTGAAGCTTTCTTT
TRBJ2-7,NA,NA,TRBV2,CASSAGGGITYEQYF,TGTGCCAGCAGTGCCGGAGGAGGGATTACCTACGAGCAGTACTTC
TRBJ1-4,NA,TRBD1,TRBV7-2,CASSFRGPDTNEKLFF,TGTGCCAGCAGCTTCAGGGGGCCCGATACTAATGAAAAACTGTTTTTT
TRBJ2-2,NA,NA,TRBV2,CARQGAFNTGELFF,TGTGCCAGGCAGGGAGCGTTCAACACCGGGGAGCTGTTTTTT
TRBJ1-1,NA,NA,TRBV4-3,CASSLEGRGGTEAFF,TGCGCCAGCAGCCTCGAAGGTCGGGGGGGCACTGAAGCTTTCTTT
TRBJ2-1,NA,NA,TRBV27,CASRTRTVGSYNEQFF,TGTGCCAGCAGAACGAGGACAGTCGGCTCCTACAATGAGCAGTTCTTC
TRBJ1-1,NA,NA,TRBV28,CASPPAGENTEAFF,TGTGCCAGCCCCCCCGCAGGGGAGAACACTGAAGCTTTCTTT
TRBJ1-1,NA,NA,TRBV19,CASSIGTNTEAFF,TGTGCCAGTAGTATCGGTACTAACACTGAAGCTTTCTTT
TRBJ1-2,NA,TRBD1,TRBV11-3,CASSARTGDYGYTF,TGTGCCAGCAGCGCTCGGACAGGGGACTATGGCTACACCTTC
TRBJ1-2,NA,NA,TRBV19,CASSMGNYNYGYTF,TGTGCCAGTAGTATGGGGAATTATAACTATGGCTACACCTTC
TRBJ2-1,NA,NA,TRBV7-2,CASTVDIYNEQFF,TGTGCCAGCACCGTGGACATATACAATGAGCAGTTCTTC
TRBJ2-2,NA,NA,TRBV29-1,CSVQEGGYTGELFF,TGCAGCGTTCAAGAGGGGGGGTACACCGGGGAGCTGTTTTTT
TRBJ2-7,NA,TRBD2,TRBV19,CASSMGLATYEQYF,TGTGCCAGTAGTATGGGACTAGCGACCTACGAGCAGTACTTC
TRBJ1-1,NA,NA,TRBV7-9,CASSLEANTEAFF,TGTGCCAGCAGCTTAGAGGCGAACACTGAAGCTTTCTTT
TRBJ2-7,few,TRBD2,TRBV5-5,CASSLVLWGTSGYEQYF,TGTGCCAGCAGCTTGGTTTTGTGGGGGACTAGCGGCTACGAGCAGTACTTC
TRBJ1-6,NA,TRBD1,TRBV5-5,CASSGTGTGEPSRTLHF,TGTGCCAGCAGCGGTACCGGGACAGGGGAACCTTCTCGAACCCTCCACTTT